This entry concerns a single T cell receptor (beta chain). This sample is drawn from a study of T cell repertoires in ileal Crohn's disease. On the study more broadly: At surgery, less than 45% of patients smoked, with median disease duration roughly 7.7 years.

The germline V and J ends were trimmed by 4 bases and 2 bases, with 15 bases remaining between them. The CDR3 is 15 residues long. Germline CDR1 and CDR2: SGDLS and YYNGEE. The time point is: inflamed ileum from the surgical specimen. Repertoires were generated with immunoSEQ multiplex PCR, while TCRdb's copy carries only in-frame clones and drops some. The sample consists of about 5,500 clones, approximately 80% of them appearing once. This sequence originates from an adult with Crohn's disease. J is TRBJ1-2 and V is TRBV9, with D possibly matching TRBD1 (5 bases). The sequencing input was ileal tissue. The CDR3, as DNA: TGTGCCAGCAGCTCCGGACCAGGGAAGAACTATGGCTACACCTTC. Protein product: CASSSGPGKNYGYTF.